This TCR beta chain was obtained from a study of CD8 T cells in ankylosing spondylitis. Each CDR3 protein is one row after TCRdb ran MiXCR on the 5' RACE reads. The top ten clones hold roughly a fifth of a sample with approximately 39,000 distinct CDR3 sequences, 9.5% to 12% of them seen once. Sequenced: synovial fluid, either unsorted or a sorted T cell fraction (not recorded which). These receptors all come from a male donor with ankylosing spondylitis.

This clonotype was picked up many times. The chain recombines TRBV6-2 or TRBV6-3 with TRBJ2-1, with 7 bases aligning to TRBD2. Germline V gene data show CDR1 as MNHEY and CDR2 as SVGEGT. Trimming cost V 4 bases and J 2 bases; bases outside gene matches: 8. This CDR3 is 16 amino acids long. This CDR3 is CASSSSLADTYNEQFF. CDR3 DNA: TGTGCCAGCAGTTCGAGTCTAGCGGACACCTACAATGAGCAGTTCTTC.